This TCR beta chain was observed in a study of regulatory T cells in long-lasting Graves disease. Findings and caveats of the study: Persistent disease preferred TRBV28, TRBJ1-2 and TRBJ2-5.

On this clonotype: The antigen is undetermined. The conserved final phenylalanine or tryptophan is absent from the CDR3, which likely points to a read error.

Time point defined: newly diagnosed GD, antithyroid drugs for less than 3 months. The authors made the TCR library using RNA they extracted from PBMCs. In building TCR beta libraries, iRepertoire HTBI primers were used together with Arm-PCR of CDR3 regions. TCRdb reprocessed the multiplex PCR reads via MiXCR and lists one record per CDR3 protein. The data contain about 540,000 distinct CDR3 sequences, about 13% of them singletons. The germline V gene has CDR1 MRHNA and CDR2 SNTAGT. V lost 5 bases, J lost 6 bases, and 13 bases lay in between. There are 14 residues in the CDR3. These data also featured in a second study, about T cells in Graves' hyperthyroidism and ophthalmopathy.

The chain is built from TRBV6-4 and TRBJ2-2; D is unclear. The sample consisted of peripheral blood mononuclear cells (PBMCs), taken at new diagnosis, from a patient treated with antithyroid drugs. The origin of this receptor is a man younger than 45 with Graves disease. CDR3 protein: CASSPPGRAGELFS. The CDR3 DNA follows: TGTGCCAGCAGTCCCCCCGGTCGGGCCGGGGAGCTGTTTTCT.